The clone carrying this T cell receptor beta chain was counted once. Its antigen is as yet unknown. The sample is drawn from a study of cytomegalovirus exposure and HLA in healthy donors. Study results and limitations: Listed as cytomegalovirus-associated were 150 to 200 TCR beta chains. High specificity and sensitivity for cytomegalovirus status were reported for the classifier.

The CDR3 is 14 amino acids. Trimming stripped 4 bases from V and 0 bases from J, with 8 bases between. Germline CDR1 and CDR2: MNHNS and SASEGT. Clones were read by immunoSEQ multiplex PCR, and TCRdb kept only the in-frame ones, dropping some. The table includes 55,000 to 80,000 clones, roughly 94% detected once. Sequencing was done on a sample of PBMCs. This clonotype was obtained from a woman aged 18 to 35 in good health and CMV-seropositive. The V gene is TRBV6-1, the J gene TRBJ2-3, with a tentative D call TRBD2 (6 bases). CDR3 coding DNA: TGTGCCAGCAGTGGGGGACTGAGCACAGATACGCAGTATTTT. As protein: CASSGGLSTDTQYF.